This entry lists 20 T cell receptor beta chains sequenced from one sample in a study of cytotoxic CD8 clonotypes in ibrutinib-treated CLL. Data came from immunoSEQ multiplex PCR; TCRdb stores just in-frame clones and leaves some out. The sample lists roughly 100,000 clones, around four fifths occurring once. The specimen was PBMCs, collected after 12 months of ibrutinib treatment. These receptors came from a human donor with chronic lymphocytic leukemia.

This chain joins TRBV6-1 and TRBJ2-3; D remains unclear. Germline V CDR1 and CDR2: MNHNS, SASEGT. V was shortened by 1 base and J by 4 bases, with 9 bases between the two germline ends. The CDR3 runs 14 residues. CDR3 region: CASSEGVGSDTQYF. CDR3 DNA sequence: TGTGCCAGCAGTGAAGGGGTAGGATCAGATACGCAGTATTTT.

The chain combines TRBV6-6 with TRBJ1-4; D is undetermined. CDR3 length: 14 amino acids. The germline gives CDR1 MNHNY, CDR2 SVGAGI (reference sequence). Trimming stripped 0 bases from V and 4 bases from J, with 6 bases between. In nucleotides, the CDR3 is TGTGCCAGCAGTTACTCGACCGGTAATGAAAAACTGTTTTTT. Translating it yields CASSYSTGNEKLFF.

This rearrangement joins TRBV18 to TRBJ1-2; unclear D gene. Trimming stripped 6 bases from V and 2 bases from J, with 16 bases between. CDR1 and CDR2 (germline): KGHSH, LQKENI. The CDR3 is 15 amino acids. The CDR3 here is CASSLRTETNYGYTF. Here the CDR3 DNA reads TGTGCCAGCTCGCTCAGGACTGAAACAAACTATGGCTACACCTTC.

The chain employs TRBV4-3 and TRBJ2-1; the D is unclear. The CDR3 covers 14 residues. V was cut by 3 bases and J by 5 bases, with 11 bases left in between. The V gene's germline CDR1 is LGHNA and CDR2 YSLEER. The CDR3 sequence: CASSQIIKDNEQFF. CDR3 nucleotide sequence: TGCGCCAGCAGCCAGATCATAAAGGACAATGAGCAGTTCTTC.

The chain recombines TRBV10-3 with TRBJ2-7; 7 positions agree with TRBD2. This CDR3 comprises 13 residues. Germline values: CDR1 ENHRY, CDR2 SYGVKD. The junction had 3 bases not matched to a gene; V was cut back by 7 bases and J by 0 bases. This CDR3 is CAITAGDSYEQYF. CDR3 in DNA: TGTGCCATCACCGCGGGGGACTCCTACGAGCAGTACTTC.

In DNA form, the CDR3 reads TGTGCCAGCTCCCTACAGGGGGCAGGGATTGAAGAGACCCAGTACTTC. Translation: CASSLQGAGIEETQYF. The rearrangement links TRBV18 to TRBJ2-5; 9 nucleotides line up with TRBD1. CDR3 length: 16 amino acids. CDR1 and CDR2 from the germline V gene are KGHSH and LQKENI. Losses at the gene ends were 6 bases for V and 3 bases for J; bases not matched to a gene: 11.

This chain uses TRBV7-2 with TRBJ2-3, with no clear D. The CDR3 has 13 residues. Germline V gene data show CDR1 as SGHTA and CDR2 as FQGNSA. Trimming shortened V by 5 bases and J by 5 bases, and 11 bases separated the two germline ends. The CDR3 protein is CASSPPNEDTQYF. The CDR3 DNA sequence: TGTGCCAGCAGCCCACCAAATGAAGATACGCAGTATTTT. The entire variable domain, with the rest obtained from reference TRBV7-2 and TRBJ2-3, is as follows: GAGVSQSPSNKVTEKGKDVELRCDPISGHTALYWYRQSLGQGLEFLIYFQGNSAPDKSGLPSDRFSAERTGGSVSTLTIQRTQQEDSAVYLCASSPPNEDTQYFGPGTRLTVL.

This clone was detected a few times. The chain is built from TRBV15 and TRBJ1-2; D is uncertain. V was trimmed by 3 bases and J by 4 bases, leaving 15 bases between them. The germline V gene encodes CDR1 LNHNV and CDR2 YYDKDF (reference sequence). The CDR3 extends over 15 amino acids. The DNA for the CDR3 is TGTGCCACCAGCAGTTCGGGAACGGCGAGCTATGGCTACACCTTC. Protein product: CATSSSGTASYGYTF. The whole variable domain, filled in from reference TRBV15 and TRBJ1-2, reads DAMVIQNPRYQVTQFGKPVTLSCSQTLNHNVMYWYQQKSSQAPKLLFHYYDKDFNNEADTPDNFQSRRPNTSFCFLDIRSPGLGDTAMYLCATSSSGTASYGYTFGSGTRLTVV.

The V gene is TRBV11-2, the J gene TRBJ2-5; tentatively, D is TRBD1 or TRBD2 (6 bases each). Germline CDR1 is SGHAT and CDR2 is FQNNGV. The CDR3 has 14 amino acids. The germline V and J ends were trimmed by 8 bases and 5 bases, with 18 bases remaining between them. This chain's CDR3 is CASATTGGLETQYF. In nucleotides, the CDR3 is TGTGCCAGCGCCACTACCGGGGGCCTGGAGACCCAGTACTTC.

The chain carries TRBV9 and TRBJ2-1; no clear D gene. Germline CDR1 SGDLS, CDR2 YYNGEE. Trimming left V 0 bases short and J 14 bases short, with 21 bases between. CDR3 length: 15 residues. This chain's CDR3 is CASSVAPDPNQGKFF. The CDR3 DNA reads as TGTGCCAGCAGCGTAGCCCCGGACCCAAATCAAGGAAAGTTCTTC.

This clone was counted only a few times. CDR3 nucleotides: TGCAGCGAGGGGCGGGGCGGATTCCCTCCAGAGACCCAGTACTTC. This translates into CSEGRGGFPPETQYF. V usage is TRBV29-1 and J usage is TRBJ2-5; possible D gene TRBD2, 6 bases. Per the germline V gene, CDR1 is SQVTM and CDR2 is ANQGSEA. The V gene lost 7 bases and the J gene lost 4 bases, with 22 bases spanning the gap. The CDR3 has 15 residues.

The chain has TRBV2 and TRBJ2-3, with unresolved D. The germline V gene has CDR1 SNHLY and CDR2 FYNNEI. V was pared by 6 bases and J by 4 bases, with 14 bases between. The CDR3 spans 14 residues. CDR3 DNA sequence: TGTGCCAGCAGCTTAGAACTCCTTCCAGATACGCAGTATTTT. This translates into CASSLELLPDTQYF.

The J gene is TRBJ1-2, the V gene TRBV11-3; 7 bases fit TRBD1. This CDR3 contains 16 residues. Germline CDR1 reads SGHNT; CDR2 reads YENEEA. The ends lost 7 bases at V and 1 base at J; junction bases unmatched: 12. The DNA of the CDR3 is TGTGCCAGCACCGAGGGGGGGGACAGCAGTAACTATGGCTACACCTTC. This encodes CASTEGGDSSNYGYTF.

CDR3 sequence: CANRTNGELFF. As DNA, the CDR3 is TGTGCCAACCGGACGAACGGGGAGCTGTTTTTT. The chain recombines TRBV5-8 with TRBJ2-2; the D is unclear. The V gene's germline CDR1 is SGHTS and CDR2 YDEGEE. Trimming pared 9 bases from V and 7 bases from J, leaving 10 bases between. The CDR3 is 11 amino acids. Combining the CDR3 with reference TRBV5-8 and TRBJ2-2 gives the whole variable domain EAGVTQSPTHLIKTRGQQATLRCSPISGHTSVYWYQQALGLGLQFLLWYDEGEERNRGNFPPRFSGRQFPNYSSELNVNALELEDSALYLCANRTNGELFFGEGSRLTVL.

The rearrangement joins TRBV30 to TRBJ2-1, with TRBD2 identical over 8 bases. CDR3 length equals 15 residues. CDR1 is GTSNPN, CDR2 SVGIG, per germline (reference sequence). The junction had 10 bases not matched to a gene; V was cut back by 0 bases and J by 9 bases. CDR3 sequence (DNA): TGTGCCTGGAGTGTAACGGGGGGGCAGCTAGGTGAGCAGTTCTTC. Translated: CAWSVTGGQLGEQFF.

A note on this clone: At one end, the junction sequence differs from germline, possibly due to a read error. This chain connects TRBV25-1 to TRBJ1-1; D not certain. The CDR3 totals 16 residues. In germline, CDR1 is MGHDK, CDR2 SYGVNS. The CDR3 bases are TGTGCCAGCAGTGAATCCCAGGCGACCCTGAAGACTGAAGCTTTCTTT. Translation: CASSESQATLKTEAFF.

About this clone itself: This same CDR3 is encoded by further DNA sequences in the sample. The CDR3 protein is CASSPGANYGYTF. DNA for the CDR3: TGTGCCAGCAGCCCCGGAGCTAACTATGGCTACACCTTC. J is TRBJ1-2 and V is TRBV6-5; the D is unclear. The CDR3 is made up of 13 amino acids. Trimming cost V 6 bases and J 0 bases, with 8 bases left between them. In germline, CDR1 is MNHEY, CDR2 SVGAGI.

The chain has TRBV12-5 and TRBJ1-3; 11 bases line up with TRBD1. V trimming: 3 bases; J trimming: 0 bases; junction bases outside the gene matches: 1. The CDR3 has 16 amino acids. Germline V gives CDR1 LGHNT, CDR2 FRNRAP. CDR3 region: CASGLGQGASGNTIYF. CDR3 in DNA: TGTGCTAGTGGTTTAGGACAGGGGGCCTCTGGAAACACCATATATTTT. The whole variable domain, remainder taken from reference TRBV12-5 and TRBJ1-3, is DARVTQTPRHKVTEMGQEVTMRCQPILGHNTVFWYRQTMMQGLELLAYFRNRAPLDDSGMPKDRFSAEMPDATLATLKIQPSEPRDSAVYFCASGLGQGASGNTIYFGEGSWLTVV.

The chain recombines TRBV6-6 with TRBJ2-2; 7 bases agree with TRBD1. CDR1 and CDR2 from the germline V gene are MNHNY and SVGAGI (reference sequence). This CDR3 is 14 amino acids long. The junction had 3 bases not matched to a gene; V was cut back by 6 bases and J by 2 bases. The CDR3 nucleotides are TGTGCCAGCAGACACAGGGGAAACACCGGGGAGCTGTTTTTT. This translates into CASRHRGNTGELFF.

This chain uses TRBV5-4 with TRBJ2-3; D is unclear. Germline V gene lookup returns CDR1 SGHNT and CDR2 YYREEE (reference sequence). V lost 0 bases, J lost 5 bases, and 7 bases lay in between. This CDR3 has 13 amino acids. The CDR3 DNA follows: TGTGCCAGCAGCTTGGCCGGTGGAGATACGCAGTATTTT. Its protein product is CASSLAGGDTQYF.